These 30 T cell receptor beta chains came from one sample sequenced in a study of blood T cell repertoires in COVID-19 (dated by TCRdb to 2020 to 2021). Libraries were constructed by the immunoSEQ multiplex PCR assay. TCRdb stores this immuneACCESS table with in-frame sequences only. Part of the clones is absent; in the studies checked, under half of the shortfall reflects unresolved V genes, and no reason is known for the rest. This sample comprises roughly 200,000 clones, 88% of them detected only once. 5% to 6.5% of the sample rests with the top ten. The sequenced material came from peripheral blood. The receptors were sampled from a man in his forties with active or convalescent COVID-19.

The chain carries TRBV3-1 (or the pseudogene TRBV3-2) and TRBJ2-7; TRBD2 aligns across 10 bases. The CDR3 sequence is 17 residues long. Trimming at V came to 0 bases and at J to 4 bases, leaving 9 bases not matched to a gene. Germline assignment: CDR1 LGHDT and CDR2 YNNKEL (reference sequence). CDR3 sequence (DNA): TGTGCCAGCAGCCAAGAAACGCTAGCGGGGGATTCGTACGAGCAGTACTTC. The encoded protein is CASSQETLAGDSYEQYF.

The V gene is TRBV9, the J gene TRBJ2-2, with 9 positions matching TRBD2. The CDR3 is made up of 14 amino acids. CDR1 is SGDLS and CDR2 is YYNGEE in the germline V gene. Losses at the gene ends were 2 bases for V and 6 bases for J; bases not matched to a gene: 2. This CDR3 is CASSVLAGAGELFF. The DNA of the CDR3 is TGTGCCAGCAGCGTCTTAGCGGGAGCCGGGGAGCTGTTTTTT.

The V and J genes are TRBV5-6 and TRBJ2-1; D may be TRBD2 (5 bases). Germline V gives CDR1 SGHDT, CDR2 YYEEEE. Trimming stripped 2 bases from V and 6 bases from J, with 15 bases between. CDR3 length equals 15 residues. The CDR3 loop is CASSLPRTSFNEQFF. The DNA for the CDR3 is TGTGCCAGCAGCTTACCAAGAACTAGTTTCAATGAGCAGTTCTTC.

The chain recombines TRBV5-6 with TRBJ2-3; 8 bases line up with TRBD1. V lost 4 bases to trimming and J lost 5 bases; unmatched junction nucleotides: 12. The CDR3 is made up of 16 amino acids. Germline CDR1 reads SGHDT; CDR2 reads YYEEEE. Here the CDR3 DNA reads TGTGCCAGCAGCCGCGGGGCCGGGACAGGCTTAGATACGCAGTATTTT. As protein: CASSRGAGTGLDTQYF. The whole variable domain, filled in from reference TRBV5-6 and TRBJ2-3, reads DAGVTQSPTHLIKTRGQQVTLRCSPKSGHDTVSWYQQALGQGPQFIFQYYEEEERQRGNFPDRFSGHQFPNYSSELNVNALLLGDSALYLCASSRGAGTGLDTQYFGPGTRLTVL.

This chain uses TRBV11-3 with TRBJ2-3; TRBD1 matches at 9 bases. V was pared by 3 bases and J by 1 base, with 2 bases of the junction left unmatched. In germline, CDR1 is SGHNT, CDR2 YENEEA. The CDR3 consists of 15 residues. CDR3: CASSFRQGGTDTQYF. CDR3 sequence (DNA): TGTGCCAGCAGCTTCCGACAGGGGGGCACAGATACGCAGTATTTT.

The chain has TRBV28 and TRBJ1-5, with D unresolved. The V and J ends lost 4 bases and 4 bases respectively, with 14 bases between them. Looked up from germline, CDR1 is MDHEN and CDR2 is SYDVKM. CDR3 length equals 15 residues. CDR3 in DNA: TGTGCCAGCAGTTGGGCGAGTCGGCCAAATCAGCCCCAGCATTTT. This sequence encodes CASSWASRPNQPQHF. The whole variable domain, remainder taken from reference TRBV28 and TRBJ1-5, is DVKVTQSSRYLVKRTGEKVFLECVQDMDHENMFWYRQDPGLGLRLIYFSYDVKMKEKGDIPEGYSVSREKKERFSLILESASTNQTSMYLCASSWASRPNQPQHFGDGTRLSIL.

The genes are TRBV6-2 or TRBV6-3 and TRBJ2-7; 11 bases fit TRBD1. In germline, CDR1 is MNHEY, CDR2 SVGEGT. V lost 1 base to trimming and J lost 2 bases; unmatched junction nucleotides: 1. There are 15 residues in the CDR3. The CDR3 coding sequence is TGTGCCAGCAGTTACTGGGACAGGGGGACCTACGAGCAGTACTTC. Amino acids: CASSYWDRGTYEQYF.

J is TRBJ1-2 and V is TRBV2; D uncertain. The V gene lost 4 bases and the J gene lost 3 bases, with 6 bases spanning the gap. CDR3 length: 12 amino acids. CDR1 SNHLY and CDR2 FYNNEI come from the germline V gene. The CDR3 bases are TGTGCCAGCAGTGCCGGGGACTATGGCTACACCTTC. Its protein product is CASSAGDYGYTF.

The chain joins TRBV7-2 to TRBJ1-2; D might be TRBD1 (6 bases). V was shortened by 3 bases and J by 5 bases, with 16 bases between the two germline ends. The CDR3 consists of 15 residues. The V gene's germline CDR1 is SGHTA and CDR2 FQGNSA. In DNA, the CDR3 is TGTGCCAGCAGCTTTGCAGGGGCGGAAGGGTATGGCTACACCTTC. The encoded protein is CASSFAGAEGYGYTF.

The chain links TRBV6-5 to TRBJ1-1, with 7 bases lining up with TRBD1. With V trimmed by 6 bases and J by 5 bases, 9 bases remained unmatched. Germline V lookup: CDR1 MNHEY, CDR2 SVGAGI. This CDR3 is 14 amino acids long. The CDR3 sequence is CASRPQGWGTEAFF. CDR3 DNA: TGTGCCAGCAGACCACAGGGGTGGGGTACTGAAGCTTTCTTT.

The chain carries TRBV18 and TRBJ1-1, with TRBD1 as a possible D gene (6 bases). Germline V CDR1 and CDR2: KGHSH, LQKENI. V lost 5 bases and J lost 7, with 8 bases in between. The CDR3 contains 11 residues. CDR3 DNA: TGTGCCAGCTCAGAGACAGGTGAAGCTTTCTTT. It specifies CASSETGEAFF.

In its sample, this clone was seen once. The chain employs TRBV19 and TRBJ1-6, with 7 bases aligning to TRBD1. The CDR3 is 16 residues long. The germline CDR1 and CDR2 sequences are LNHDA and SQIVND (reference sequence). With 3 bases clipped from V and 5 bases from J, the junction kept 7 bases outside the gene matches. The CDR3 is CASSIGGGANNSPLHF. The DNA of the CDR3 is TGTGCCAGTAGTATTGGAGGGGGCGCCAATAATTCACCCCTCCACTTT. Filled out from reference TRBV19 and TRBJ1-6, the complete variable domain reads DGGITQSPKYLFRKEGQNVTLSCEQNLNHDAMYWYRQDPGQGLRLIYYSQIVNDFQKGDIAEGYSVSREKKESFPLTVTSAQKNPTAFYLCASSIGGGANNSPLHFGNGTRLTVT.

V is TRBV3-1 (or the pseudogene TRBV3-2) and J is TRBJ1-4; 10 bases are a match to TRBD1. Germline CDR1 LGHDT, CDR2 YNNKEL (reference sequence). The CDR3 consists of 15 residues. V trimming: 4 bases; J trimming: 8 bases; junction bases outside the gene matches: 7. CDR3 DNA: TGTGCCAGCAGCCCCCGGGACAGGGGAGGGGAAAAACTGTTTTTT. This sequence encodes CASSPRDRGGEKLFF.

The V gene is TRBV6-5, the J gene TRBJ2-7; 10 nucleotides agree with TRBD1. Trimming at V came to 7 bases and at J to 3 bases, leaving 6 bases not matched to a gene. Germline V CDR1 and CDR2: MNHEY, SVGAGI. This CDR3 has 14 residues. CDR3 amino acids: CASTRTGGNYEQYF. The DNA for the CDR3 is TGTGCCAGCACCAGGACAGGGGGGAACTACGAGCAGTACTTC.

For the CDR3, the DNA is TGTGCCAGTAGTATAGTAAGGACACCGAACACCGGGGAGCTGTTTTTT. Protein sequence: CASSIVRTPNTGELFF. This chain links TRBV19 with TRBJ2-2; TRBD1 might be the D (5 bases). This CDR3 contains 16 residues. The germline gives CDR1 LNHDA, CDR2 SQIVND (reference sequence). V was pared by 1 base and J by 0 bases, with 9 bases between.

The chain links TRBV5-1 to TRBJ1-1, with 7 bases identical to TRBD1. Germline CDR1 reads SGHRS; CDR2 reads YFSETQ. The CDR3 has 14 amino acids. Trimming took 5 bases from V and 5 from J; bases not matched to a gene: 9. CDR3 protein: CASRLTGPGTEAFF. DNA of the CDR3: TGCGCCAGCAGACTGACAGGGCCGGGTACTGAAGCTTTCTTT.

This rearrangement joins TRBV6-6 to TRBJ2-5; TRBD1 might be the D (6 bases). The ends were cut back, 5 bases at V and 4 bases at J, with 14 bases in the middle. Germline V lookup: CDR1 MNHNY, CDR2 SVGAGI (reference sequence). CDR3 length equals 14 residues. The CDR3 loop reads CASSLQTGLETQYF. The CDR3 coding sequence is TGTGCCAGCAGTCTTCAAACAGGGCTAGAGACCCAGTACTTC.

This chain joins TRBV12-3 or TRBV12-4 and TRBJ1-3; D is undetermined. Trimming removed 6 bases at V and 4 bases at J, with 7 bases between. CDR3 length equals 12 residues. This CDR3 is CASRPGGNTIYF. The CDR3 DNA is TGTGCCAGCAGGCCAGGCGGAAACACCATATATTTT.

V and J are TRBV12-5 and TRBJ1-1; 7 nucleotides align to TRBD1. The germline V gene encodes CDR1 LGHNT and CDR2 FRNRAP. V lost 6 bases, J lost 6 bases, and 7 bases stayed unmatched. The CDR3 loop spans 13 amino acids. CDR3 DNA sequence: TGTGCTAGTGGCATGAGGGGGCCCGCTGAAGCTTTCTTT. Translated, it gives CASGMRGPAEAFF.

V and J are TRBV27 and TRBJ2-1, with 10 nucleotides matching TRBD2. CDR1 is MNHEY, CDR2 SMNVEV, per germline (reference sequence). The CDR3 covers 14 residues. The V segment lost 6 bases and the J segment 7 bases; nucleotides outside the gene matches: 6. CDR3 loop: CASRRGLAVNEQFF. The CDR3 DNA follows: TGTGCCAGCAGAAGAGGACTAGCGGTTAATGAGCAGTTCTTC.

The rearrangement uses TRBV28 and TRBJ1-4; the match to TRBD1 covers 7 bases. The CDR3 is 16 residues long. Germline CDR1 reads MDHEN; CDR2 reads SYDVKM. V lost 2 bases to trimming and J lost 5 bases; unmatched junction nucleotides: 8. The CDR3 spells CASSLEGGRLNEKLFF. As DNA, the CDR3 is TGTGCCAGCAGTTTAGAAGGGGGCCGCTTGAATGAAAAACTGTTTTTT.

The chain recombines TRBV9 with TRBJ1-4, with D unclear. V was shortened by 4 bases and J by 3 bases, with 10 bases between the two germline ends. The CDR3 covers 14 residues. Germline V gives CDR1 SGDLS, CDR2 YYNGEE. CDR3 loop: CASSMWASNEKLFF. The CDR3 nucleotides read TGTGCCAGCAGCATGTGGGCTTCTAATGAAAAACTGTTTTTT.

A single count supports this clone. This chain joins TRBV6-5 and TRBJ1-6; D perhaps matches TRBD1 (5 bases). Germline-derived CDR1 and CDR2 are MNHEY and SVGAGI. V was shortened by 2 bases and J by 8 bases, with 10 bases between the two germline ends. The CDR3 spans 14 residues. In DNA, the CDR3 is TGTGCCAGCAGTTACGGGAAAGGGGATTCACCCCTCCACTTT. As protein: CASSYGKGDSPLHF.

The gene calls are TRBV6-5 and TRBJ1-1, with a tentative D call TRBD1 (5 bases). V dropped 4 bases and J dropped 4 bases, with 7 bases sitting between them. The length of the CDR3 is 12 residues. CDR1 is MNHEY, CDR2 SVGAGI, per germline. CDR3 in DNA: TGTGCCAGCAGTTTTGGGGCCACTGAAGCTTTCTTT. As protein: CASSFGATEAFF.

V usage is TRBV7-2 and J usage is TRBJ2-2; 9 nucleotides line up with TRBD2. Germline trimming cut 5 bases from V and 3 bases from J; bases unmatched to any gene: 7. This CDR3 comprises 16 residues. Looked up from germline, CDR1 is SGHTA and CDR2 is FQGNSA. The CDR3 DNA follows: TGTGCCAGCAGCGTTAGCGGGGGTTTTGACACCGGGGAGCTGTTTTTT. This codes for CASSVSGGFDTGELFF.

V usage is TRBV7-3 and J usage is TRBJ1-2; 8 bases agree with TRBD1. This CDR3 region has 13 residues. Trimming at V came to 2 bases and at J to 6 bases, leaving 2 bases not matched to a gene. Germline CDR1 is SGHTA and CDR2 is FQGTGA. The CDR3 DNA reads TGTGCCAGCAGCTTATCAGGGGGCGATGGCTACACCTTC. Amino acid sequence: CASSLSGGDGYTF. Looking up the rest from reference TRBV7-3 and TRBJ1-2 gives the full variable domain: GAGVSQTPSNKVTEKGKYVELRCDPISGHTALYWYRQSLGQGPEFLIYFQGTGAADDSGLPNDRFFAVRPEGSVSTLKIQRTERGDSAVYLCASSLSGGDGYTFGSGTRLTVV.

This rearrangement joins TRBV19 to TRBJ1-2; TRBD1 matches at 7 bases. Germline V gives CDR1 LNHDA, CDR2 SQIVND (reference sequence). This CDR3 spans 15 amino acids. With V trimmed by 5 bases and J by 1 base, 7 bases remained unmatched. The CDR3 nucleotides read TGTGCCAGTAGTGTGTCGGCAGGGGGTAACTATGGCTACACCTTC. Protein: CASSVSAGGNYGYTF.

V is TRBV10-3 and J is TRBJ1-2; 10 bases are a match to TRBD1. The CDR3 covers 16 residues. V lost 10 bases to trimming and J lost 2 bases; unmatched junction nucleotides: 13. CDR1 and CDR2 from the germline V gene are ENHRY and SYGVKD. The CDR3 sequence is CASSLGQGSYNYGYTF. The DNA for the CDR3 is TGTGCCAGCTCACTGGGACAGGGGTCCTACAACTATGGCTACACCTTC.

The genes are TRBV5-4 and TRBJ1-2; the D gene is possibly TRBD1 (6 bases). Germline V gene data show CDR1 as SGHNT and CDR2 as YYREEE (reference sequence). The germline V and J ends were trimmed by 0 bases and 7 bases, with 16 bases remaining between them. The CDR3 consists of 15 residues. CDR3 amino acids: CASSLARGVGGGYTF. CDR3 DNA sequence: TGTGCCAGCAGCTTGGCGAGGGGTGTAGGGGGTGGCTACACCTTC. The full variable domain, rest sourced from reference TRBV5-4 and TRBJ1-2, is ETGVTQSPTHLIKTRGQQVTLRCSSQSGHNTVSWYQQALGQGPQFIFQYYREEENGRGNFPPRFSGLQFPNYSSELNVNALELDDSALYLCASSLARGVGGGYTFGSGTRLTVV.

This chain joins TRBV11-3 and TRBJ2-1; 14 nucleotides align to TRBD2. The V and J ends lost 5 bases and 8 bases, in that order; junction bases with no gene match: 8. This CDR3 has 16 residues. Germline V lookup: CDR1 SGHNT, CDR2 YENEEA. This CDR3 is CASSTRLAGGVYEQFF. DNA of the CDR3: TGTGCCAGCAGCACCAGACTAGCGGGGGGGGTATATGAGCAGTTCTTC.